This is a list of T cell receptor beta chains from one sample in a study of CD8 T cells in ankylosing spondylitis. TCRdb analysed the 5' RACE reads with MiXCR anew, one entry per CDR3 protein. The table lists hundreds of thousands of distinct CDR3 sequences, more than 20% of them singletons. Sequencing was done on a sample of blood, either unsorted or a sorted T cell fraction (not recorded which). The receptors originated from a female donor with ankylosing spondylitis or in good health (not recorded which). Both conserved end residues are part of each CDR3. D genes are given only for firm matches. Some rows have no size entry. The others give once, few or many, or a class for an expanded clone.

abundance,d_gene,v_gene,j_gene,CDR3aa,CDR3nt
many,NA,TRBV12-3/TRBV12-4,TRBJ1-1,CASSPRDTSLTEAFF,TGTGCCAGCAGTCCTAGGGACACCTCATTGACTGAAGCTTTCTTT
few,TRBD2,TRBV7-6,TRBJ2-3,CASSLGASGSTDTQYF,TGTGCCAGCAGCTTAGGGGCTAGCGGGAGCACAGATACGCAGTATTTT
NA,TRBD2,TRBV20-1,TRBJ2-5,CSAFLAGRIEETQYF,TGCAGTGCTTTCCTAGCGGGACGGATCGAAGAGACCCAGTACTTC
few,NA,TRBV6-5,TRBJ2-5,CASSFRLGAETQYF,TGTGCCAGCAGTTTTCGACTCGGGGCGGAGACCCAGTACTTC
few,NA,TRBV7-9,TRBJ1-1,CASSLAGLNTEAFF,TGTGCCAGCAGCTTAGCAGGGCTGAACACTGAAGCTTTCTTT
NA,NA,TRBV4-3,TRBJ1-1,CASSRTSLTTEAFF,TGCGCCAGCAGCCGAACCAGTTTGACCACTGAAGCTTTCTTT
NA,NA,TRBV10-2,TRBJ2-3,CASSGSLTDTQYF,TGCGCCAGCAGTGGATCCCTCACAGATACGCAGTATTTT
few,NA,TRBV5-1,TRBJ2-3,CASSARMWTDTQYF,TGCGCCAGCAGCGCGCGAATGTGGACAGATACGCAGTATTTT
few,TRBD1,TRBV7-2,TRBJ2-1,CASSGTGGYNEQFF,TGTGCCAGCAGCGGAACAGGGGGTTACAATGAGCAGTTCTTC
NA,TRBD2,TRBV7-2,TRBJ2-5,CASSRPGTSVYF,TGTGCCAGCAGCCGCCCCGGGACTAGCGTGTACTTC
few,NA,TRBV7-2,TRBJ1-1,CASSSREGSEAFF,TGTGCCAGCAGCTCTAGGGAGGGCTCTGAAGCTTTCTTT
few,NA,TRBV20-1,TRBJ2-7,CSASDSSYEQYF,TGCAGTGCTAGCGACTCGAGCTACGAGCAGTACTTC
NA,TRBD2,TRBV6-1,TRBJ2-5,CASSRTSGSGGKQETQYF,TGTGCCAGCAGTCGGACTAGCGGGAGTGGGGGCAAGCAAGAGACCCAGTACTTC
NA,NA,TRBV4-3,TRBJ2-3,CASSQESSTDTQYF,TGCGCCAGCAGCCAAGAATCCTCTACAGATACGCAGTATTTT
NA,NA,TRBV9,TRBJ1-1,CASSVGDLRTEAFF,TGTGCCAGCAGCGTAGGGGATTTGAGGACTGAAGCTTTCTTT
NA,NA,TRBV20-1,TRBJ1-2,CSARGDTGIYGYTF,TGCAGTGCTAGAGGGGATACAGGGATCTATGGCTACACCTTC